The 12 T cell receptor beta chains given below trace back to one sample, sequenced in a study of blood T cell repertoires in COVID-19. Generated by immunoSEQ multiplex PCR, the TCRdb table keeps only in-frame clones and is missing some. The table has under 250,000 clones, around four fifths seen once; the top ten hold approximately 8%. Sequencing input: peripheral blood. These receptors all come from a woman aged 45-65 years with active or convalescent COVID-19.

The gene calls are TRBV7-9 and TRBJ2-5; weak D call: TRBD1 (6 bases). This CDR3 comprises 19 residues. Trimming took 5 bases from V and 3 from J, leaving 28 bases between them. Per germline, CDR1 SEHNR and CDR2 FQNEAQ (reference sequence). The CDR3 bases are TGTGCCAGCAGCGGATACAGGGCGTTGGGCGAGAGGGGGAAAGAGACCCAGTACTTC. Its translation is CASSGYRALGERGKETQYF.

The chain is built from TRBV10-2 and TRBJ2-2, with D maybe TRBD2 (5 bases). V lost 3 bases to trimming and J lost 5 bases, with 16 bases between them. The CDR3 length is 16 residues. Germline CDR1 and CDR2: WSHSY and SAAADI. The CDR3 is CASSEPTGERTGELFF. DNA of the CDR3: TGCGCCAGCAGTGAACCAACCGGGGAACGGACCGGGGAGCTGTTTTTT.

The rearrangement uses TRBV9 and TRBJ2-1, with a tentative D call TRBD1 (5 bases). The V end lost 0 bases, the J end lost 0 bases, and 10 bases lay between the germline ends. This CDR3 spans 16 amino acids. Per the germline V gene, CDR1 is SGDLS and CDR2 is YYNGEE. CDR3 sequence (DNA): TGTGCCAGCAGCGTAGAAGGGGCTAGCTCCTACAATGAGCAGTTCTTC. As protein: CASSVEGASSYNEQFF.

This sequence joins TRBV5-1 and TRBJ1-5, with 7 bases lining up with TRBD1. This CDR3 contains 16 residues. V trimming: 0 bases; J trimming: 2 bases; junction bases outside the gene matches: 5. Germline V gene sequence: CDR1 SGHRS, CDR2 YFSETQ. This CDR3 reads CASSLEGGLGNQPQHF. CDR3 sequence (DNA): TGCGCCAGCAGCTTGGAAGGGGGCTTAGGCAATCAGCCCCAGCATTTT.

The chain uses TRBV5-1 and TRBJ1-3, with TRBD1 as a possible D gene (6 bases). CDR3 size: 17 residues. Between the trimmed V and J ends, which lost 4 bases and 4 bases, there was a span of 21 bases. Per the germline V gene, CDR1 is SGHRS and CDR2 is YFSETQ. The CDR3 here is CASSLGDRPRGGNTIYF. The CDR3, as DNA: TGCGCCAGCAGCCTGGGAGACAGGCCGCGCGGGGGAAACACCATATATTTT.

The chain recombines TRBV4-1 with TRBJ2-1, with D perhaps TRBD1 (5 bases). The V gene's germline CDR1 is MGHRA and CDR2 YSYEKL. The V gene lost 0 bases and the J gene lost 7 bases, with 7 bases spanning the gap. The CDR3 runs to 13 residues. The CDR3 loop reads CASSQDQGNEQFF. CDR3 bases: TGCGCCAGCAGCCAAGATCAGGGTAATGAGCAGTTCTTC.

This clone has only one observation. The genes are TRBV5-8 and TRBJ2-3, with D perhaps TRBD2 (7 bases). V was shortened by 0 bases and J by 6 bases, with 20 bases between the two germline ends. This CDR3 is 17 amino acids long. Germline V gene data show CDR1 as SGHTS and CDR2 as YDEGEE. CDR3 amino acids: CASSLALRGGPVDTQYF. CDR3 bases: TGTGCCAGCAGCTTGGCCCTTAGGGGGGGGCCGGTGGATACGCAGTATTTT.

This chain uses TRBV7-3 with TRBJ2-2; the D gene is possibly TRBD2 (6 bases). The CDR3 contains 18 residues. The V end lost 5 bases, the J end lost 4 bases, and 23 bases lay between the germline ends. Germline values: CDR1 SGHTA, CDR2 FQGTGA. The DNA for the CDR3 is TGTGCCAGCAGCAAACGTCGATCGGGAGTCGTCGGCACCGGGGAGCTGTTTTTT. This encodes CASSKRRSGVVGTGELFF.

This sequence joins TRBV5-6 and TRBJ1-1; a possible D gene is TRBD1 (5 bases). The V gene lost 0 bases and the J gene lost 1 base, with 7 bases spanning the gap. The CDR3 totals 14 residues. From germline, CDR1 is SGHDT and CDR2 YYEEEE. CDR3 bases: TGTGCCAGCAGCTTGGCCAGGGCGAACACTGAAGCTTTCTTT. It codes for CASSLARANTEAFF.

The CDR3 is CSASPQGGEQYF. The CDR3 nucleotides are TGCAGTGCTAGTCCCCAAGGCGGCGAGCAGTACTTC. V usage is TRBV20-1 and J usage is TRBJ2-7; D is unclear. The CDR3 covers 12 residues. CDR1 is DFQATT and CDR2 is SNEGSKA in the germline V gene (reference sequence). Deletions cut 3 bases from V and 6 bases from J, with 12 bases between.

The J gene is TRBJ2-7, the V gene TRBV5-1; TRBD1 might be the D (6 bases). CDR3 size: 15 residues. Trimming pared 1 base from V and 0 bases from J, leaving 11 bases between. Germline V lookup: CDR1 SGHRS, CDR2 YFSETQ. The CDR3 reads CASSLLRGGSYEQYF. The CDR3 DNA reads TGCGCCAGCAGCTTGTTAAGAGGGGGCTCCTACGAGCAGTACTTC.

This clone appeared a few times. V usage is TRBV24-1 and J usage is TRBJ2-7; D may be TRBD1 (5 bases). The CDR3 has 12 residues. V was trimmed by 4 bases and J by 5 bases, leaving 8 bases between them. Germline V gene lookup returns CDR1 KGHDR and CDR2 SFDVKD. The CDR3 coding sequence is TGTGCCACCAGTGACCGACAGAACGAGCAGTACTTC. Amino acids: CATSDRQNEQYF.